These 10 T cell receptor beta chains originate from one sample sequenced in a study of blood T cell repertoires in COVID-19. Sequencing used immunoSEQ multiplex PCR; TCRdb keeps in-frame clones, though not all of them. The sample records around 140,000 clones, about 89% being singletons. Sequencing used peripheral blood. The receptors derive from a man aged 60-69 years with COVID-19, enrolled during active disease.

As regards this clone: Given a much more abundant clone one base away, this may be a read error. The chain has TRBV7-2 and TRBJ1-2; 8 bases align to TRBD1. This CDR3 spans 13 amino acids. V shed 4 bases and J 4 bases; nucleotides not matched to a gene: 2. From germline, CDR1 is SGHTA and CDR2 FQGNSA. This chain's CDR3 is CASSYGTGYGYTF. The CDR3 DNA is TGTGCCAGCAGCTACGGGACAGGCTATGGCTACACCTTC. The full variable domain, in which reference TRBV7-2 and TRBJ1-2 provide the parts outside the CDR3, is GAGVSQSPSNKVTEKGKDVELRCDPISGHTALYWYRQSLGQGLEFLIYFQGNSAPDKSGLPSDRFSAERTGGSVSTLTIQRTQQEDSAVYLCASSYGTGYGYTFGSGTRLTVV.

This rearrangement joins TRBV28 to TRBJ2-7; D call uncertain. Per germline, CDR1 MDHEN and CDR2 SYDVKM. CDR3 length equals 15 residues. Trimming stripped 2 bases from V and 0 bases from J, with 11 bases between. The CDR3 here is CASSLRRGFSYEQYF. Here the CDR3 DNA reads TGTGCCAGCAGTTTAAGACGAGGATTCTCCTACGAGCAGTACTTC.

The chain is built from TRBV10-3 and TRBJ2-7; D gene ambiguous. CDR1 is ENHRY, CDR2 SYGVKD, per germline. With 3 bases removed from V and 5 bases from J, the gap between germline ends came to 5 bases. This CDR3 has 11 residues. CDR3 sequence reads: CAISEANEQYF. CDR3 bases: TGTGCCATCAGTGAAGCCAACGAGCAGTACTTC.

V and J are TRBV19 and TRBJ1-1; the D gene is possibly TRBD1 (5 bases). The CDR3 runs 13 residues. CDR1 is LNHDA, CDR2 SQIVND, per germline (reference sequence). Trimming cost V 7 bases and J 2 bases, with 11 bases left between them. CDR3 bases: TGTGCCAGTAACGACAGAGTTAACACTGAAGCTTTCTTT. Translation gives CASNDRVNTEAFF.

The rearrangement joins TRBV5-1 to TRBJ2-7, with no clear D. Trimming shortened V by 5 bases and J by 0 bases, and 12 bases separated the two germline ends. The CDR3 is made up of 14 amino acids. CDR1 is SGHRS and CDR2 is YFSETQ in the germline V gene. The CDR3 bases are TGCGCCAGCAGAACGGATCCTAGCTCCTACGAGCAGTACTTC. Its protein is CASRTDPSSYEQYF.

The rearrangement uses TRBV10-3 and TRBJ1-5; possibly TRBD1 for D (6 bases). Germline CDR1 and CDR2: ENHRY and SYGVKD. CDR3 size: 18 residues. Trimming took off 0 bases at V and 3 bases at J, with 18 bases between the two ends. CDR3 residues: CAISESSGRGGFNQPQHF. The CDR3 DNA sequence: TGTGCCATCAGTGAGTCGTCGGGCAGGGGTGGGTTCAATCAGCCCCAGCATTTT.

The CDR3 is CASSPLGQGATQYF. CDR3 in DNA: TGTGCCAGCAGCCCTCTGGGACAGGGCGCTACGCAGTATTTT. The rearrangement uses TRBV7-3 and TRBJ2-3; TRBD1 matches 9 bases. This CDR3 comprises 14 residues. Trimming cost V 5 bases and J 8 bases; bases outside gene matches: 8. Germline CDR1 reads SGHTA; CDR2 reads FQGTGA.

The V gene is TRBV30, the J gene TRBJ1-5, with D perhaps TRBD1 (5 bases). V was trimmed by 2 bases and J by 4 bases, leaving 15 bases between them. The CDR3 runs 15 residues. CDR1 GTSNPN and CDR2 SVGIG come from the germline V gene (reference sequence). CDR3 amino acids: CAWSLGGTGNQPQHF. Here the CDR3 DNA reads TGTGCCTGGAGTTTGGGGGGGACTGGGAATCAGCCCCAGCATTTT.

The rearrangement joins TRBV19 to TRBJ2-1, with 11 bases identical to TRBD2. V lost 0 bases, J lost 9 bases, and 1 base stayed unmatched. Germline CDR1 is LNHDA and CDR2 is SQIVND (reference sequence). This CDR3 is 14 amino acids long. In nucleotides, the CDR3 is TGTGCCAGTAGTATAGACGGGACTAGCGGTGAGCAGTTCTTC. Translating it yields CASSIDGTSGEQFF.

The J gene is TRBJ1-5, the V gene TRBV27; possible D gene TRBD1, 6 bases. The CDR3 loop spans 14 amino acids. The V gene's germline CDR1 is MNHEY and CDR2 SMNVEV (reference sequence). Between the trimmed V and J ends, which lost 1 base and 6 bases, there was a span of 10 bases. CDR3 coding DNA: TGTGCCAGCAGTTTATTGGGGGCGGGTCAGCCCCAGCATTTT. It is translated as CASSLLGAGQPQHF.